This TCR beta chain was observed in a study of post-analysis software for immune sequencing data. Background on the study: Secondary progressive, relapsing-remitting and progressive-relapsing multiple sclerosis were among the included disease courses. Study findings and constraints: Multiple sclerosis patients showed significantly lower normalized Chao1 diversity than controls did. Among a few TRBV segments more frequent in patients than controls were TRBV5-6, TRBV5-1 and TRBV20-1. F-measure co-clustering was strong for batch-matched samples.

For this clonotype: No antigen is known for it.

The authors incorporated unique molecular identifiers into the TCR beta cDNA libraries. Researchers reported approximately 500,000 cDNA molecules coming from approximately 1 to 10 million T cells. A single record per CDR3 protein comes from TCRdb applying MiXCR to the PCR reads. The profile shows 700,000 to 800,000 distinct CDR3 sequences, 25% to 30% of them singletons. Trimming cost V 3 bases and J 3 bases, with 6 bases left between them. CDR3 length: 11 residues. The germline gives CDR1 DFQATT, CDR2 SNEGSKA (reference sequence). The source material was blood. The rearrangement uses TRBV20-1 and TRBJ2-7, with D hard to call. The sequence was obtained from a girl under 18 with multiple sclerosis. The CDR3 protein is CSASGGYEQYF. In nucleotides, the CDR3 is TGCAGTGCTAGCGGCGGCTACGAGCAGTACTTC.